These T cell receptor beta chains were read from a single sample in a study of blood T cell repertoires in COVID-19. Repertoires were generated with immunoSEQ multiplex PCR, while TCRdb's copy carries only in-frame clones and drops some. The profile shows some 38,000 clones, 80% to 95% of them singletons. Sequenced input: peripheral blood. The receptors were sampled from a man between 45 and 60 years old with active COVID-19. Both conserved end residues are part of each CDR3. The D gene is left open where the match is weak. Some rows have no size entry. The others give once, few or many, or a class for an expanded clone.

D	size	V	J	CDR3	DNA
NA	NA	TRBV5-5	TRBJ1-3	CASSPMGQGGNTIYF	TGTGCCAGCAGCCCGATGGGGCAGGGTGGAAACACCATATATTTT
NA	NA	TRBV5-6	TRBJ2-1	CASSLGASRVPFF	TGTGCCAGCAGCTTGGGAGCGTCGAGGGTTCCGTTCTTC
TRBD1	NA	TRBV30	TRBJ1-1	CAWEPGGGTEAFF	TGTGCCTGGGAACCAGGGGGCGGCACTGAAGCTTTCTTT
TRBD2	NA	TRBV7-2	TRBJ2-3	CASSLAGTSQDTQYF	TGTGCCAGCAGCTTGGCCGGGACTAGCCAAGATACGCAGTATTTT
NA	NA	TRBV4-2	TRBJ2-1	CASSPGSGVTSGEQFF	TGTGCCAGCAGCCCAGGTTCGGGAGTCACGAGTGGTGAGCAGTTCTTC
NA	NA	TRBV3-1/TRBV3-2	TRBJ1-1	CASSQDAVNTEAFF	TGTGCCAGCAGCCAAGATGCGGTGAACACTGAAGCTTTCTTT
NA	NA	TRBV5-6	TRBJ1-3	CASSLYSPRFDSGNTIYF	TGTGCCAGCAGCTTGTACAGCCCCCGTTTTGACTCTGGAAACACCATATATTTT
TRBD2	NA	TRBV2	TRBJ2-5	CASSGLAGKETQYF	TGTGCCAGCAGTGGACTAGCGGGGAAAGAGACCCAGTACTTC
TRBD1	once	TRBV19	TRBJ1-1	CASLDRGRTWNTEAFF	TGTGCCAGTCTGGACAGGGGTCGAACTTGGAACACTGAAGCTTTCTTT
TRBD2	NA	TRBV7-3	TRBJ2-1	CASSPRLAGGNEQFF	TGTGCCAGCAGCCCCCGACTAGCGGGGGGGAATGAGCAGTTCTTC
NA	NA	TRBV30	TRBJ2-2	CAWRRDFYTGELFF	TGTGCCTGGAGGCGCGACTTCTACACCGGGGAGCTGTTTTTT
NA	NA	TRBV30	TRBJ2-7	CAWSVPRRTYEQYF	TGTGCCTGGAGTGTACCTCGCAGGACTTACGAGCAGTACTTC
NA	NA	TRBV27	TRBJ1-5	CASSSGWSQPQHF	TGTGCCAGCAGTTCGGGGTGGAGTCAGCCCCAGCATTTT
NA	NA	TRBV29-1	TRBJ1-1	CSVDPRTHMNTEAFF	TGCAGCGTTGATCCTCGGACTCACATGAACACTGAAGCTTTCTTT
NA	once	TRBV5-4	TRBJ2-5	CASSYQTGRQETQYF	TGTGCCAGCAGTTACCAGACAGGGAGGCAAGAGACCCAGTACTTC
TRBD1	NA	TRBV3-1/TRBV3-2	TRBJ1-5	CASSLGPDRGNQPQHF	TGTGCCAGCAGCCTCGGACCCGACAGGGGGAATCAGCCCCAGCATTTT
TRBD1	NA	TRBV7-8	TRBJ2-7	CASSIDRVLRGEQYF	TGTGCCAGCAGCATTGACAGGGTTCTAAGGGGCGAGCAGTACTTC
NA	NA	TRBV5-1	TRBJ2-5	CASSFRGGFREETQYF	TGCGCCAGCAGCTTTAGAGGGGGTTTTAGAGAAGAGACCCAGTACTTC
TRBD1	NA	TRBV2	TRBJ2-1	CASSAGGPYNEQFF	TGTGCCAGCAGTGCAGGGGGCCCCTACAATGAGCAGTTCTTC
NA	NA	TRBV12-3/TRBV12-4	TRBJ2-7	CASSLGVSEQYF	TGTGCCAGCAGTTTGGGAGTGAGCGAGCAGTACTTC
TRBD2	NA	TRBV29-1	TRBJ2-2	CSVGTSGANTGELFF	TGCAGCGTCGGTACTAGCGGAGCTAACACCGGGGAGCTGTTTTTT
TRBD1	NA	TRBV5-4	TRBJ1-2	CASSSRQGGNYGYTF	TGTGCCAGCAGCTCTAGACAGGGGGGTAACTATGGCTACACCTTC
TRBD1	once	TRBV5-4	TRBJ2-5	CASSRPTGGGRKETQYF	TGTGCCAGCAGCCGTCCTACAGGGGGCGGCCGTAAAGAGACCCAGTACTTC